This T cell receptor (beta chain) stems from a study of cytomegalovirus exposure and HLA in healthy donors. Across the whole study: Falling in the Caucasian-associated ancestry cluster were 80% to 85% of under 450 genotyped donors. Study conclusions and caveats: Rarity marked most TCR sequences, yet some public TCRs occurred in many donors. A missense variant in DCLRE1C was later tied to TCR beta V- and J-gene trimming. Of the V segments, some could not be distinguished, including TRBV6-2 and TRBV6-3, and were excluded.

Comments on this clone: Its antigen is not known.

The germline CDR1 and CDR2 sequences are MGHRA and YSYEKL. V trimming: 1 base; J trimming: 2 bases; junction bases outside the gene matches: 1. This CDR3 spans 15 amino acids. Primers for the PCR totalled 60 Vbeta and 13 Jbeta. Sequenced by immunoSEQ multiplex PCR; TCRdb stores in-frame clones only, minus some. The record lists over 100,000 clones, of which the ten most abundant hold over 1.5%. The sequenced sample was PBMCs. V and J are TRBV4-1 and TRBJ2-7, with TRBD2 matching over 11 bases. The TCR sequence derives from a middle-aged woman in good health and CMV-seropositive. The CDR3 is CASSQGLAGTYEQYF. The CDR3 DNA follows: TGCGCCAGCAGCCAAGGACTAGCGGGGACCTACGAGCAGTACTTC.